The 2 T cell receptor beta chains reported below all come from one sample, sequenced in a study of long-term antiretroviral therapy in people with HIV. Researchers report immunoSEQ v3.0 was run at survey level. Assay: immunoSEQ multiplex PCR; the TCRdb copy retains only in-frame clones and omits some. The profile shows 20,000 to 30,000 clones, approximately 86% of them singletons. This sample comprised unsorted PBMCs, obtained 1.8 years before starting antiretroviral therapy. Every receptor here comes from a man over 45 with HIV.

J is TRBJ1-4 and V is TRBV5-4; D not resolved. Germline V CDR1 and CDR2: SGHNT, YYREEE (reference sequence). The CDR3 has 14 amino acids. Trimming shortened V by 1 base and J by 0 bases, and 4 bases separated the two germline ends. CDR3 DNA: TGTGCCAGCAGCTTGCTGGCAACTAATGAAAAACTGTTTTTT. The encoded protein is CASSLLATNEKLFF. Complete variable domain (other parts from reference TRBV5-4 and TRBJ1-4): ETGVTQSPTHLIKTRGQQVTLRCSSQSGHNTVSWYQQALGQGPQFIFQYYREEENGRGNFPPRFSGLQFPNYSSELNVNALELDDSALYLCASSLLATNEKLFFGSGTQLSVL.

The V and J genes are TRBV29-1 and TRBJ2-1, with TRBD2 as a possible D gene (6 bases). The CDR3 runs to 14 residues. Per the germline V gene, CDR1 is SQVTM and CDR2 is ANQGSEA. With 0 bases removed from V and 8 bases from J, the gap between germline ends came to 14 bases. The CDR3 DNA follows: TGCAGCGTTGAAGAGGGTCGAGGAGGGGATGAGCAGTTCTTC. It codes for CSVEEGRGGDEQFF.